Only a few counts were recorded for the clone carrying this TCR beta chain. This sample stems from a study of tumour-infiltrating T cells in Burkitt lymphoma. Looked up from germline, CDR1 is SGHRS and CDR2 is YFSETQ. CDR3 length: 13 residues. The V gene end was trimmed by 5 bases and the J gene end by 10 bases; junction bases not matched to a gene: 6. Using immunoSEQ multiplex PCR, the repertoire was profiled, and TCRdb retains in-frame clones only, with some absent. Of around 2,000 clones listed, over 12% are singletons. This TCR was sampled from a human donor with Burkitt lymphoma. V and J are TRBV5-1 and TRBJ1-6; 7 nucleotides align to TRBD1. Sequencing was performed on tumor tissue. The CDR3 is CASRPTGESPLHF. The CDR3, as DNA: TGCGCCAGCAGACCAACAGGGGAATCACCCCTCCACTTT.